This is a list of T cell receptor beta chains from one sample in a study of cytomegalovirus exposure and HLA in healthy donors. Profiled with immunoSEQ multiplex PCR; TCRdb holds only in-frame clones, not every one. In the table there are roughly 190,000 clones, roughly 12% of which are singletons. The sequenced sample consisted of PBMCs. The receptors were sampled from a man aged 45-60 years in good health and CMV-seropositive. Both conserved end residues are part of each CDR3. D genes are given only for firm matches. Clone size is shown for a subset of rows, as once, few, many or a class of expanded clone.

j_call: TRBJ1-1
v_call: TRBV7-2
clone_size: .
d_call: .
cdr3_nt: TGTGCCAGCAGCACCTTCCCCCGGGGGAGGAGTACTGAAGCTTTCTTT
cdr3_aa: CASSTFPRGRSTEAFF

j_call: TRBJ1-4
v_call: TRBV9
clone_size: .
d_call: TRBD1
cdr3_nt: TGTGCCAGCAGCACCCCGGGACAGGGGGCGGATGAAAAACTGTTTTTT
cdr3_aa: CASSTPGQGADEKLFF

j_call: TRBJ1-6
v_call: TRBV7-8
clone_size: few
d_call: .
cdr3_nt: TGTGCCAGCACCAGCGGGGGTACAAATTCACCCCTCCACTTT
cdr3_aa: CASTSGGTNSPLHF

j_call: TRBJ1-1
v_call: TRBV4-1
clone_size: few
d_call: .
cdr3_nt: TGCGCCAGCAGCCAAGACCGGAACACTGAAGCTTTCTTT
cdr3_aa: CASSQDRNTEAFF

j_call: TRBJ2-3
v_call: TRBV14
clone_size: few
d_call: TRBD2
cdr3_nt: TGTGCCAGCAGCCAACTAGCGGGGGGAAAAACAGATACGCAGTATTTT
cdr3_aa: CASSQLAGGKTDTQYF

j_call: TRBJ2-1
v_call: TRBV11-3
clone_size: few
d_call: .
cdr3_nt: TGTGCCAGCAGCTTGGACAGTGATTGGGGCAACAATGAGCAGTTCTTC
cdr3_aa: CASSLDSDWGNNEQFF

j_call: TRBJ2-7
v_call: TRBV7-9
clone_size: few
d_call: .
cdr3_nt: TGTGCCAGCAGCTTAGAACGGGGAGCGCGGACCTACGAGCAGTACTTC
cdr3_aa: CASSLERGARTYEQYF

j_call: TRBJ2-1
v_call: TRBV13
clone_size: few
d_call: TRBD1
cdr3_nt: TGTGCCAGCAGCGTACGACAGGGGTCCTACAATGAGCAGTTCTTC
cdr3_aa: CASSVRQGSYNEQFF

j_call: TRBJ1-6
v_call: TRBV6-6
clone_size: .
d_call: .
cdr3_nt: TGTGCCAGCAGTTATCAACAGGGTCCCTATAATTCACCCCTCCACTTT
cdr3_aa: CASSYQQGPYNSPLHF

j_call: TRBJ2-3
v_call: TRBV28
clone_size: .
d_call: .
cdr3_nt: TGTGCCAGCAGGGGGAGTTCCCAACCCCTCTATACGCAGTATTTT
cdr3_aa: CASRGSSQPLYTQYF

j_call: TRBJ1-4
v_call: TRBV6-6
clone_size: few
d_call: TRBD1
cdr3_nt: TGTGCCAGCAGATCAGCGGCGGACAGGTTTAATGAAAAACTGTTTTTT
cdr3_aa: CASRSAADRFNEKLFF

j_call: TRBJ1-1
v_call: TRBV19
clone_size: .
d_call: TRBD1
cdr3_nt: TGTGCCAGTAGTGCCCTTCCGGGACAGGGGATTTTAGGGTTTGAAATGAACACTGAAGCTTTCTTT
cdr3_aa: CASSALPGQGILGFEMNTEAFF

j_call: TRBJ2-7
v_call: TRBV5-6
clone_size: few
d_call: .
cdr3_nt: TGTGCCAGCAGCTTGGCCGGGGATACCTACGAGCAGTACTTC
cdr3_aa: CASSLAGDTYEQYF

j_call: TRBJ2-2
v_call: TRBV4-3
clone_size: few
d_call: TRBD2
cdr3_nt: TGCGCCAGCAGCCAAGACCTGGGGGGGGTAGGGAACACCGGGGAGCTGTTTTTT
cdr3_aa: CASSQDLGGVGNTGELFF

j_call: TRBJ2-3
v_call: TRBV9
clone_size: few
d_call: TRBD2
cdr3_nt: TGTGCCAGCAGCGTAAGGACTAGCGGACGCACAGATACGCAGTATTTT
cdr3_aa: CASSVRTSGRTDTQYF

j_call: TRBJ1-1
v_call: TRBV28
clone_size: .
d_call: .
cdr3_nt: TGTGCCAGCAGTTTCCGGGACAATGAAGCTTTCTTT
cdr3_aa: CASSFRDNEAFF

j_call: TRBJ1-2
v_call: TRBV13
clone_size: .
d_call: .
cdr3_nt: TGTGCCAGCAGCTTAGGGGGGCAGGGGATTAACTATGGCTACACCTTC
cdr3_aa: CASSLGGQGINYGYTF

j_call: TRBJ1-6
v_call: TRBV7-2
clone_size: .
d_call: .
cdr3_nt: TGTGCCAGCAGCCTAGTTCGCGACAGCTCTTATAATTCACCCCTCCACTTT
cdr3_aa: CASSLVRDSSYNSPLHF

j_call: TRBJ1-1
v_call: TRBV5-4
clone_size: .
d_call: .
cdr3_nt: TGTGCCAGCAGCTTGGCCGCAGGGACTGAAGCTTTCTTT
cdr3_aa: CASSLAAGTEAFF

j_call: TRBJ2-5
v_call: TRBV6-5
clone_size: .
d_call: .
cdr3_nt: TGTGCCAGCAGTTACTCTACGGGACAAGAGACCCAGTACTTC
cdr3_aa: CASSYSTGQETQYF

j_call: TRBJ1-1
v_call: TRBV6-5
clone_size: .
d_call: .
cdr3_nt: TGTGCCAGCAGCCATAACACTGAAGCTTTCTTT
cdr3_aa: CASSHNTEAFF

j_call: TRBJ1-4
v_call: TRBV27
clone_size: .
d_call: TRBD1
cdr3_nt: TGTGCCAGCAGTTTTAAGGCAGGGGGGGAAAAACTGTTTTTT
cdr3_aa: CASSFKAGGEKLFF

j_call: TRBJ2-7
v_call: TRBV18
clone_size: few
d_call: .
cdr3_nt: TGTGCCAGCTCACCAATATCACAGAACTCCTACGAGCAGTACTTC
cdr3_aa: CASSPISQNSYEQYF

j_call: TRBJ2-5
v_call: TRBV9
clone_size: .
d_call: TRBD2
cdr3_nt: TGTGCCAGCAGCCCCGGGACTAGCGGTATATGGGAGACCCAGTACTTC
cdr3_aa: CASSPGTSGIWETQYF

j_call: TRBJ2-6
v_call: TRBV6-1
clone_size: few
d_call: .
cdr3_nt: TGTGCCAGCAGGGACTTCACGGCCAACGTCCTGACTTTC
cdr3_aa: CASRDFTANVLTF

j_call: TRBJ2-5
v_call: TRBV6-5
clone_size: few
d_call: .
cdr3_nt: TGTGCCAGCAGTTACGGGCGTCTGGAGACCCAGTACTTC
cdr3_aa: CASSYGRLETQYF

j_call: TRBJ2-7
v_call: TRBV23-1
clone_size: few
d_call: .
cdr3_nt: TGCGCCAGCAGTCAGCGGGACTTCTGCGAGCAGTACTTC
cdr3_aa: CASSQRDFCEQYF

j_call: TRBJ2-2
v_call: TRBV9
clone_size: .
d_call: .
cdr3_nt: TGTGCCAGCAGCGCAGCCGTCGGGGGGCTTGTCGGGGAGCTGTTTTTT
cdr3_aa: CASSAAVGGLVGELFF

j_call: TRBJ2-2
v_call: TRBV25-1
clone_size: .
d_call: .
cdr3_nt: TGTGCCAGCACAGGGATGGACACCGGGGAGCTGTTTTTT
cdr3_aa: CASTGMDTGELFF

j_call: TRBJ1-5
v_call: TRBV29-1
clone_size: .
d_call: .
cdr3_nt: TGCAGCGTTGAGGAGAATAGCAATCAGCCCCAGCATTTT
cdr3_aa: CSVEENSNQPQHF

j_call: TRBJ1-2
v_call: TRBV6-6
clone_size: .
d_call: .
cdr3_nt: TGTGCCGGGTGGGCTGGCTATGGCTACACCTTC
cdr3_aa: CAGWAGYGYTF

j_call: TRBJ1-4
v_call: TRBV2
clone_size: few
d_call: TRBD1
cdr3_nt: TGTGCCAGCAGTGGACAGGGGGCAACTAATGAAAAACTGTTTTTT
cdr3_aa: CASSGQGATNEKLFF

j_call: TRBJ1-2
v_call: TRBV5-4
clone_size: .
d_call: .
cdr3_nt: TGTGCCAGCAGCTTGGCCAATGCCAGGGTTGTCTATGGCTACACCTTC
cdr3_aa: CASSLANARVVYGYTF

j_call: TRBJ2-1
v_call: TRBV25-1
clone_size: .
d_call: TRBD2
cdr3_nt: TGTGCCAGCAGTGAGAGAACTAGCGGGGGGAATGAGCAGTTCTTC
cdr3_aa: CASSERTSGGNEQFF

j_call: TRBJ1-2
v_call: TRBV27
clone_size: .
d_call: TRBD1
cdr3_nt: TGTGCCAGCAGTTCTACAGGGGGCTATGGCTACACCTTC
cdr3_aa: CASSSTGGYGYTF

j_call: TRBJ2-3
v_call: TRBV7-6
clone_size: .
d_call: TRBD1
cdr3_nt: TGTGCCAGCAGCGTCCGGGTGGGACAGGGGTCAGATACGCAGTATTTT
cdr3_aa: CASSVRVGQGSDTQYF

j_call: TRBJ2-2
v_call: TRBV27
clone_size: few
d_call: .
cdr3_nt: TGTGCCAGCAGGAGGACCGGGGAGCTGTTTTTT
cdr3_aa: CASRRTGELFF

j_call: TRBJ2-4
v_call: TRBV2
clone_size: once
d_call: .
cdr3_nt: TGTGCCAGCAGTGAATTACAGACCAACATTCAGTACTTC
cdr3_aa: CASSELQTNIQYF

j_call: TRBJ2-3
v_call: TRBV9
clone_size: .
d_call: TRBD2
cdr3_nt: TGTGCCAGCAGCGTAGGTAATAGCGGGACAGATACGCAGTATTTT
cdr3_aa: CASSVGNSGTDTQYF

j_call: TRBJ1-2
v_call: TRBV5-6
clone_size: .
d_call: TRBD1
cdr3_nt: TGTGCCAGCAGCCCAGGGACAGACAAGCCTCATGGCTACACCTTC
cdr3_aa: CASSPGTDKPHGYTF

j_call: TRBJ2-3
v_call: TRBV27
clone_size: .
d_call: .
cdr3_nt: TGTGCCAGCAGTTTAAGTTTAGGGAGAGATACGCAGTATTTT
cdr3_aa: CASSLSLGRDTQYF

j_call: TRBJ1-2
v_call: TRBV19
clone_size: few
d_call: .
cdr3_nt: TGTGCCAGTAGTAGCACACGGGATAGGGGCTACACCTTC
cdr3_aa: CASSSTRDRGYTF